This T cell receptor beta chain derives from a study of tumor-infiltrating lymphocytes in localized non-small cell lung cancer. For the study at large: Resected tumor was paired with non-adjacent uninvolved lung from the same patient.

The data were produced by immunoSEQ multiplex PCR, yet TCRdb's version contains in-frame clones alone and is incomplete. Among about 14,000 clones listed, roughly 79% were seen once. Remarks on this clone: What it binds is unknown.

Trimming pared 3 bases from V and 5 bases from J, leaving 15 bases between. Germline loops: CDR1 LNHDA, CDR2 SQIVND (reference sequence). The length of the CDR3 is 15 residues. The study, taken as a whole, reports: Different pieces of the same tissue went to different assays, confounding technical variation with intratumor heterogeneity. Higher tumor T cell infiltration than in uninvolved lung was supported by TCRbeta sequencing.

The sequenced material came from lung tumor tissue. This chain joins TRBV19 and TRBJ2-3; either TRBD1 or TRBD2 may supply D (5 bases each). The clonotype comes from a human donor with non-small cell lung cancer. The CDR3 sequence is CASSMGEPRRDTQYF. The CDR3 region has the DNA TGTGCCAGTAGTATGGGGGAGCCAAGAAGAGATACGCAGTATTTT.